This T cell receptor beta chain was sequenced during a study of CD8 T cells in Susac syndrome. About the study: At the time of blood draw, patients with Susac syndrome were therapy-naive, receiving corticosteroids, or receiving intravenous immunoglobulin alone. Whole-study results and caveats: In Susac patients, clonal expansion was not detected in CD4+ cells.

RNA was extracted with the RNeasy kit, and a quantity of roughly 0.45 to 1 ug was reverse transcribed using random hexamers. Amplification of TCR beta CDR3 by immunoSEQ multiplex PCR spanned 54 Vbeta and 13 Jbeta. TCRdb used MiXCR to reprocess the immunoSEQ multiplex PCR reads, holding one entry per CDR3 protein. The sample has some 96,000 distinct CDR3 sequences; 85% to 95% are singletons. As regards this clonotype: What it recognizes is unknown.

Germline CDR1 is LNHDA and CDR2 is SQIVND (reference sequence). Unmatched junction bases numbered 4, after V lost 3 bases and J lost 4 bases. This CDR3 has 15 amino acids. The clonotype comes from a human donor with Susac syndrome. This chain links TRBV19 with TRBJ2-5; TRBD1 aligns across 11 bases. Sequenced: CD4+ T cells from PBMCs. The DNA for the CDR3 is TGTGCCAGTAGTATCCGGACAGGGGGCAGAGAGACCCAGTACTTC. It translates to CASSIRTGGRETQYF.